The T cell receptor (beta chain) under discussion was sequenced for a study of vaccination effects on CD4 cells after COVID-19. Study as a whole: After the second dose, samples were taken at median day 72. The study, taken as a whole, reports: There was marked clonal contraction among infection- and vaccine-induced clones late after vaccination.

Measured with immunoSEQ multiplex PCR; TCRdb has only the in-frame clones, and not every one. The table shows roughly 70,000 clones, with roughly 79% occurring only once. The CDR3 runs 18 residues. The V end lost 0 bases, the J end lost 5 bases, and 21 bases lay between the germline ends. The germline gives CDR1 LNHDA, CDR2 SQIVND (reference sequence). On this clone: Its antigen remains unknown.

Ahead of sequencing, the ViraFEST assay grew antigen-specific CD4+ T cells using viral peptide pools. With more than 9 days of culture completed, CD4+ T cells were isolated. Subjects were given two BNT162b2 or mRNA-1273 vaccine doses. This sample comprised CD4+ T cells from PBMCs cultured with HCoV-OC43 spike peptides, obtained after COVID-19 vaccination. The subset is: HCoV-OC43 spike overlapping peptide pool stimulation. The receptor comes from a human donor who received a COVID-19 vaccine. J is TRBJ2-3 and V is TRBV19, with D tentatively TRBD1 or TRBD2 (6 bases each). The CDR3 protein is CASSIDLGAGSLVDTQYF. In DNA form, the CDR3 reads TGTGCCAGTAGTATAGATCTGGGGGCGGGGAGCTTGGTAGATACGCAGTATTTT. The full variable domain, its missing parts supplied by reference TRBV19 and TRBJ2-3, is DGGITQSPKYLFRKEGQNVTLSCEQNLNHDAMYWYRQDPGQGLRLIYYSQIVNDFQKGDIAEGYSVSREKKESFPLTVTSAQKNPTAFYLCASSIDLGAGSLVDTQYFGPGTRLTVL.